These T cell receptor beta chains were read from a single sample in a study of blood T cell repertoires in COVID-19. Measured with immunoSEQ multiplex PCR; TCRdb has only the in-frame clones, and not every one. The profile shows about 150,000 clones, about 80% of them singletons. The sequencing input was peripheral blood. Every receptor here comes from a man in his sixties or seventies with acute or convalescent COVID-19. CDR3s include the opening cysteine and the closing phenylalanine or tryptophan. The D gene is left open where the match is weak. Size tells how often a clone was seen (once, few, many) or the class of an expanded clone, and some rows leave it out.

d_call,clone_size,j_call,v_call,cdr3_nt,cdr3_aa
.,once,TRBJ1-2,TRBV24-1,TGTGCCACCAGTGACGGCAGGAACTATGGCTACACCTTC,CATSDGRNYGYTF
.,.,TRBJ2-3,TRBV30,TGTGCCTGGGCCAAGGGGTCCCCAGGTACGCAGTATTTT,CAWAKGSPGTQYF
TRBD1,once,TRBJ2-5,TRBV12-3/TRBV12-4,TGTGCCAGCAGCGGACAGGGTGCGGAGACCCAGTACTTC,CASSGQGAETQYF
TRBD2,.,TRBJ2-3,TRBV19,TGTGCCAGTAGAAAAGGCGGGGGGCCTCTCGATACGCAGTATTTT,CASRKGGGPLDTQYF
TRBD2,.,TRBJ2-1,TRBV7-2,TGTGCCAGCAGCTTCCTAGCGGGAGACGGGGATGAGCAGTTCTTC,CASSFLAGDGDEQFF
.,.,TRBJ2-7,TRBV21-1,TGTGCCAGCAGACCTCCACGGACAGACCTCCTCGTCGAGCAGTACTTC,CASRPPRTDLLVEQYF
TRBD1,.,TRBJ1-5,TRBV18,TGTGCCAGCTCACCGGGACAGGGCAATCAGCCCCAGCATTTT,CASSPGQGNQPQHF
.,.,TRBJ1-1,TRBV9,TGTGCCAGCAGCGGTCGAGCGCCGGGACACCTGAACACTGAAGCTTTCTTT,CASSGRAPGHLNTEAFF
TRBD2,.,TRBJ2-1,TRBV28,TGTGCCAGCACGGTAAGCGGGAGTCCCGATGAGCAGTTCTTC,CASTVSGSPDEQFF
.,.,TRBJ2-5,TRBV3-1/TRBV3-2,TGTGCCAGCAGCCAAAGGGGAGGGGGAGGGGAGACCCAGTACTTC,CASSQRGGGGETQYF
TRBD1,once,TRBJ1-3,TRBV7-2,TGTGCCAGCAGCTCGGACAGGGGAAACACCATATATTTT,CASSSDRGNTIYF
.,.,TRBJ2-2,TRBV7-9,TGTGCCAGCAGATACCCAGAGGGAGGACCCAGGAGTGGGGAGCTGTTTTTT,CASRYPEGGPRSGELFF
.,few,TRBJ2-5,TRBV2,TGTGCCAGCAGTGACGGGGAGGCCCAGTACTTC,CASSDGEAQYF
TRBD2,.,TRBJ2-7,TRBV5-1,TGCGCCAGCAAGTGGGAGGGGTCCTACGAGCAGTACTTC,CASKWEGSYEQYF
.,once,TRBJ2-2,TRBV9,TGTGCCAGCAGCCCGGGAGCCGGGAACACCGGGGAGCTGTTTTTT,CASSPGAGNTGELFF
TRBD2,.,TRBJ2-1,TRBV2,TGTGCCAGCAGTCGGCTAGCGGGAGTGCATGAGCAGTTCTTC,CASSRLAGVHEQFF
TRBD1,many,TRBJ2-2,TRBV3-1/TRBV3-2,TGTGCCAGCAGCCAAGATTTCGGGACAGGTCTCGCGAACACCGGGGAGCTGTTTTTT,CASSQDFGTGLANTGELFF
.,.,TRBJ1-6,TRBV30,TGTGCCTGGAGTGACGGGTCCGATAATTCACCCCTCCACTTT,CAWSDGSDNSPLHF
.,.,TRBJ1-1,TRBV5-1,TGCGCCAGCAATTTAGGGAGGAGCACTGAAGCTTTCTTT,CASNLGRSTEAFF
TRBD2,.,TRBJ2-5,TRBV28,TGTGCCAGCAGCCCCCGGGGCGGGGGGAAAGAGACCCAGTACTTC,CASSPRGGGKETQYF